This is a list of T cell receptor beta chains from one sample in a study of OX40 agonist ivuxolimab in advanced cancers. The repertoire was sequenced with immunoSEQ multiplex PCR; TCRdb's copy has only in-frame clones and lacks some. The data contain about 90,000 clones, about 87% of them singletons. The sequenced sample was CD4+ or CD8+ T cells sorted from blood, obtained in a trial of the OX40 agonist ivuxolimab. The receptors were sampled from an adult with an advanced solid tumor such as melanoma, head and neck, liver or kidney cancer. The CDR3 runs from the conserved cysteine through the conserved F or W. The D gene is left open where the match is weak.

v_call	d_call	j_call	cdr3_aa	cdr3_nt
TRBV2	TRBD1	TRBJ2-2	CASRDRSNTGELFF	TGTGCCAGCAGGGACAGGTCTAACACCGGGGAGCTGTTTTTT
TRBV7-6	.	TRBJ2-3	CASSLATGSTDTQYF	TGTGCCAGCAGCTTAGCGACAGGCAGCACAGATACGCAGTATTTT
TRBV9	TRBD2	TRBJ2-1	CASSPRGGTSGYNEQFF	TGTGCCAGCAGCCCCCGAGGGGGGACTAGCGGTTACAATGAGCAGTTCTTC
TRBV28	.	TRBJ1-2	CASSLAGPYGYTF	TGTGCCAGCAGTTTAGCAGGGCCCTATGGCTACACCTTC
TRBV7-9	.	TRBJ1-4	CASSLVVMGKLFF	TGTGCCAGCAGCTTAGTGGTTATGGGAAAACTGTTTTTT
TRBV29-1	.	TRBJ1-3	CSVEGQSGNTIYF	TGCAGCGTTGAAGGGCAGTCTGGAAACACCATATATTTT
TRBV2	TRBD1	TRBJ2-3	CARGTASTDTQYF	TGTGCCAGAGGGACAGCTAGCACAGATACGCAGTATTTT
TRBV7-9	.	TRBJ2-1	CASTVRGGLGDEQFF	TGTGCCAGCACCGTCAGAGGGGGTCTGGGCGATGAGCAGTTCTTC
TRBV28	TRBD2	TRBJ2-2	CASTSGGTGELFF	TGTGCCAGCACGAGCGGGGGAACCGGGGAGCTGTTTTTT
TRBV13	.	TRBJ1-2	CASSHDTGLEGYTF	TGTGCCAGCAGCCATGACACAGGGCTCGAGGGCTACACCTTC
TRBV9	TRBD1	TRBJ2-5	CASSVEDRTGLETQYF	TGTGCCAGCAGCGTAGAAGACCGGACAGGGCTTGAGACCCAGTACTTC
TRBV5-4	.	TRBJ2-7	CASSRQGRGYEQYF	TGTGCCAGCAGCCGACAGGGGCGGGGGTACGAGCAGTACTTC
TRBV6-5	.	TRBJ2-1	CASSFLDPEQFF	TGTGCCAGCAGTTTTCTCGATCCCGAGCAGTTCTTC
TRBV2	.	TRBJ2-3	CASSEGDTQYF	TGTGCCAGCAGTGAGGGAGATACGCAGTATTTT
TRBV28	.	TRBJ1-1	CASSFSKGELSEAFF	TGTGCCAGCAGTTTTAGTAAGGGGGAACTCTCTGAAGCTTTCTTT